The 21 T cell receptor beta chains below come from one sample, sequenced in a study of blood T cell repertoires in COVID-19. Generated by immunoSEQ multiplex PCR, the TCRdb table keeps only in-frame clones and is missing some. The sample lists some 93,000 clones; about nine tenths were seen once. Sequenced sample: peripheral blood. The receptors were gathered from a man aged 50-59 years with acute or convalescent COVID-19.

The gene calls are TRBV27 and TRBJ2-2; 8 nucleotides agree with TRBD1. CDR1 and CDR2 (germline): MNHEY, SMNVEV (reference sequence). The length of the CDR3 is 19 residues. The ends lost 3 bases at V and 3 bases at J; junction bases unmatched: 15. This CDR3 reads CASSFSGPQGALDTGELFF. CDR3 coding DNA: TGTGCCAGCAGTTTCTCCGGCCCCCAGGGGGCGTTGGACACCGGGGAGCTGTTTTTT.

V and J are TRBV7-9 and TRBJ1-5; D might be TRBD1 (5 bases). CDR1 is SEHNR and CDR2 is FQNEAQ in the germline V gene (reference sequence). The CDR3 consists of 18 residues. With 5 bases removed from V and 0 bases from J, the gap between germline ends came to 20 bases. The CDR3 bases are TGTGCCAGCAGCGGCCGGGAGCGGGGACTATATAGCAATCAGCCCCAGCATTTT. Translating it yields CASSGRERGLYSNQPQHF.

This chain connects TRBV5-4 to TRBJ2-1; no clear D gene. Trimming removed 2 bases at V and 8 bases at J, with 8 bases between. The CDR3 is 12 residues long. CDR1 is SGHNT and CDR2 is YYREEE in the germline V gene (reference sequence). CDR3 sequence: CASSLSVDEQFF. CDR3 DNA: TGTGCCAGCAGCTTAAGCGTCGATGAGCAGTTCTTC.

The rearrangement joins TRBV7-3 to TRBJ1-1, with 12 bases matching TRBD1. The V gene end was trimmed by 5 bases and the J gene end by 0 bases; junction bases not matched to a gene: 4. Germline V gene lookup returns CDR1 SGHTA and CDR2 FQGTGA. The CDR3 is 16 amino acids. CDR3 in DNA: TGTGCCAGCAGCGCCGGGACAGGGGGCATGAACACTGAAGCTTTCTTT. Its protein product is CASSAGTGGMNTEAFF. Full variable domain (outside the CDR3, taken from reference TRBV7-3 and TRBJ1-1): GAGVSQTPSNKVTEKGKYVELRCDPISGHTALYWYRQSLGQGPEFLIYFQGTGAADDSGLPNDRFFAVRPEGSVSTLKIQRTERGDSAVYLCASSAGTGGMNTEAFFGQGTRLTVV.

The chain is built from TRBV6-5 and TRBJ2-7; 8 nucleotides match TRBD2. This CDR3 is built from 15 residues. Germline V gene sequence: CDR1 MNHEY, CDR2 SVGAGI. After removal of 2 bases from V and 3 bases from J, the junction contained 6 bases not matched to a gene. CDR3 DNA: TGTGCCAGCAGTTACCGGGATAGCGGGATCTACGAGCAGTACTTC. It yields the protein CASSYRDSGIYEQYF.

The CDR3 is CASSGQGPEAFF. The DNA of the CDR3 is TGCGCCAGCAGCGGACAGGGGCCCGAAGCTTTCTTT. The gene calls are TRBV10-1 and TRBJ1-1; 9 positions match TRBD1. The CDR3 has 12 amino acids. Germline-derived CDR1 and CDR2 are WNHNN and SYGVQD (reference sequence). V trimming: 6 bases; J trimming: 8 bases; junction bases outside the gene matches: 4.

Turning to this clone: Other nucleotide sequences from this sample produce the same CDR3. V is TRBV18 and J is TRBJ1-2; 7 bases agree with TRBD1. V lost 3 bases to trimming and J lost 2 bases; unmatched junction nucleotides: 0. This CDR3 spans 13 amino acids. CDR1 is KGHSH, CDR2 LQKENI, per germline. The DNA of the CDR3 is TGTGCCAGCTCACCGGACAGGAACTATGGCTACACCTTC. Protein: CASSPDRNYGYTF.

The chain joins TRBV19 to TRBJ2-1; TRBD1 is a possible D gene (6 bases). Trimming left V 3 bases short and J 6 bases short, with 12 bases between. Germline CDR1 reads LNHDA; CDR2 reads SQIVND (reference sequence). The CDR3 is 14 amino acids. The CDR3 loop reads CASSIRTALNEQFF. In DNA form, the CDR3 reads TGTGCCAGTAGTATCCGGACAGCTCTCAATGAGCAGTTCTTC.

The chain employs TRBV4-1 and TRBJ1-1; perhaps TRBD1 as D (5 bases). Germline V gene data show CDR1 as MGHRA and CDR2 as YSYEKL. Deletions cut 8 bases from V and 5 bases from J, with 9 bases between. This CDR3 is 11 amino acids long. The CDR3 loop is CASFKGTEAFF. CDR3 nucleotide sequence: TGCGCCAGCTTTAAGGGGACTGAAGCTTTCTTT.

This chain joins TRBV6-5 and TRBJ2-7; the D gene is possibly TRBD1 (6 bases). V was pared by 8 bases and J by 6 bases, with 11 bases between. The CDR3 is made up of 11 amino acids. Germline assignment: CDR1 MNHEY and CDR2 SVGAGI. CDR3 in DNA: TGTGCCAGCTACAGGGTAGGCGAGCAGTACTTC. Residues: CASYRVGEQYF.

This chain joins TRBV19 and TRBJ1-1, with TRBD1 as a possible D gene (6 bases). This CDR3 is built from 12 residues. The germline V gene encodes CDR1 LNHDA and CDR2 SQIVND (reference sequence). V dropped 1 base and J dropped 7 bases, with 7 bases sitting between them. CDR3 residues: CASSIGTDEAFF. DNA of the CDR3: TGTGCCAGTAGTATAGGGACAGATGAAGCTTTCTTT.

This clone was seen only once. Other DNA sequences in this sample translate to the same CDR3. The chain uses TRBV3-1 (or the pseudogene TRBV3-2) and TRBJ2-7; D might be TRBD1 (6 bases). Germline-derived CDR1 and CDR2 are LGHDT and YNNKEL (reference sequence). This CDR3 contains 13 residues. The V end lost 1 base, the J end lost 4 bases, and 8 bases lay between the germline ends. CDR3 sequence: CASSQGRGYEQYF. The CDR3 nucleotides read TGTGCCAGCAGCCAAGGAAGGGGGTACGAGCAGTACTTC.

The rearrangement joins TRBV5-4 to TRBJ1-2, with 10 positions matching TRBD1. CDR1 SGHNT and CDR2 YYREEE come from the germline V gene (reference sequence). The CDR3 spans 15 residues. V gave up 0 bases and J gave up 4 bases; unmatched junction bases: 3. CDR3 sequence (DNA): TGTGCCAGCAGCTTGGCGGACAGGGGGGTCTATGGCTACACCTTC. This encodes CASSLADRGVYGYTF.

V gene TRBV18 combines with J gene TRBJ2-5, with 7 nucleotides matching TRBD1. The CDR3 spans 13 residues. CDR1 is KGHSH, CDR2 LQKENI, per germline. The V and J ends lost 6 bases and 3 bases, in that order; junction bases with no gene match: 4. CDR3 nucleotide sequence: TGTGCCAGCTCCGGGACAGCAAAAGAGACCCAGTACTTC. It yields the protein CASSGTAKETQYF.

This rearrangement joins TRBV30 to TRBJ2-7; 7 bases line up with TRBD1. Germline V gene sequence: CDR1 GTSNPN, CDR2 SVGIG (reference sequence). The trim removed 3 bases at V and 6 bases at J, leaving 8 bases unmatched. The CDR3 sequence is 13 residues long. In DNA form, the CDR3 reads TGTGCCTGGAGGGACAGGCCACAGGGCGAGCAGTACTTC. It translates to CAWRDRPQGEQYF.

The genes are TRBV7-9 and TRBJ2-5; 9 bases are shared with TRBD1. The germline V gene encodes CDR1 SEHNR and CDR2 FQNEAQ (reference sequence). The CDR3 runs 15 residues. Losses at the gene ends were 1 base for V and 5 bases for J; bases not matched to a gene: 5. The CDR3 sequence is CASSLVTGGKETQYF. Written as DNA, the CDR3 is TGTGCCAGCAGCTTAGTCACAGGGGGCAAGGAGACCCAGTACTTC.

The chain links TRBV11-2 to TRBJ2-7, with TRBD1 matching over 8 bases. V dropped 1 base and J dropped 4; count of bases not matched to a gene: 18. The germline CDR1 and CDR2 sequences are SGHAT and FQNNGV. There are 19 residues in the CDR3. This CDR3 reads CASSLVRGPFSSPPYEQYF. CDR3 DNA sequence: TGTGCCAGCAGCTTAGTCAGGGGGCCCTTTTCATCCCCACCTTACGAGCAGTACTTC.

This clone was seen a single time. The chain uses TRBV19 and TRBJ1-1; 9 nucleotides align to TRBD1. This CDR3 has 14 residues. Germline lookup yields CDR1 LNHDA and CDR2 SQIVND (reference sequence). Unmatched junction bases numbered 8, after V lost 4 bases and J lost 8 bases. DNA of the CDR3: TGTGCCAGTAGTACGGGACAGGGCTGGGAAGAAGCTTTCTTT. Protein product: CASSTGQGWEEAFF.

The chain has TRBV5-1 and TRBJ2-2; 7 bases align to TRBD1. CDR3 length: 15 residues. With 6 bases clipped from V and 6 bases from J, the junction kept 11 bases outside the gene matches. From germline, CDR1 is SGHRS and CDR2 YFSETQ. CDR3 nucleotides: TGCGCCAGCACTCCCCCGGACAGGCCCCCCGGGGAGCTGTTTTTT. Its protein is CASTPPDRPPGELFF.

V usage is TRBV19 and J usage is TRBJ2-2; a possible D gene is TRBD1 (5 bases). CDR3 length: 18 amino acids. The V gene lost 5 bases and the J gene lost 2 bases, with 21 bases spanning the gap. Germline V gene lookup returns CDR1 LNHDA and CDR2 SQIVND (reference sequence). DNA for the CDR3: TGTGCCAGTAGTGCCCCCACCAGACAGCCCGCCAACACCGGGGAGCTGTTTTTT. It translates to CASSAPTRQPANTGELFF.

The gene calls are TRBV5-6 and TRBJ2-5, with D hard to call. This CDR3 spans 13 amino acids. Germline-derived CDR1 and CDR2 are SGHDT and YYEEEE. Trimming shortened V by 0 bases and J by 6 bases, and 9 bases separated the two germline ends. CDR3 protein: CASSLDKRQTQYF. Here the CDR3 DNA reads TGTGCCAGCAGCTTGGATAAGAGGCAGACCCAGTACTTC.